What follows is one T cell receptor beta chain and its context. Its antigen is not known. This specimen belongs to a study of cytomegalovirus exposure and HLA in healthy donors. Regarding the study as a whole: Most observed TCR sequences were rare, whereas some public TCRs were detected in many donors.

The CDR3 contains 14 residues. The ends were cut back, 0 bases at V and 5 bases at J, with 10 bases in the middle. CDR1 SGHRS and CDR2 YFSETQ come from the germline V gene. PCR primers comprised 60 Vbeta and 13 Jbeta primers. Clones were read by immunoSEQ multiplex PCR, and TCRdb kept only the in-frame ones, dropping some. The profile shows roughly 190,000 clones, just over 75% of them singletons. The TCR comes from a woman aged 25-40 years in good health and CMV-seropositive. Material for sequencing was PBMCs. The chain couples TRBV5-1 to TRBJ2-3, with D possibly TRBD2 on 5 matching bases. CDR3 DNA: TGCGCCAGCAGCTTGGACGGGAATCTAGATACGCAGTATTTT. It translates to CASSLDGNLDTQYF. Full variable domain (remainder filled in from reference TRBV5-1 and TRBJ2-3): KAGVTQTPRYLIKTRGQQVTLSCSPISGHRSVSWYQQTPGQGLQFLFEYFSETQRNKGNFPGRFSGRQFSNSRSEMNVSTLELGDSALYLCASSLDGNLDTQYFGPGTRLTVL.